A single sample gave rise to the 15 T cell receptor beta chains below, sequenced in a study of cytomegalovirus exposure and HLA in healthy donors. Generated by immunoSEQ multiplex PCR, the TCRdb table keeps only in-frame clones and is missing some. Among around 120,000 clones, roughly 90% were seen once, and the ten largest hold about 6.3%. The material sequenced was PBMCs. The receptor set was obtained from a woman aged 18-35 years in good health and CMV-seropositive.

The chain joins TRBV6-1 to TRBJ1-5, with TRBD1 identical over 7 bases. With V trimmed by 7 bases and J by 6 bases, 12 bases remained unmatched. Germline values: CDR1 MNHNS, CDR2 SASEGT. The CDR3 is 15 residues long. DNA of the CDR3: TGTGCCAGCATCGCTGACAGGGCCGGTTCTCAGCCCCAGCATTTT. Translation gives CASIADRAGSQPQHF.

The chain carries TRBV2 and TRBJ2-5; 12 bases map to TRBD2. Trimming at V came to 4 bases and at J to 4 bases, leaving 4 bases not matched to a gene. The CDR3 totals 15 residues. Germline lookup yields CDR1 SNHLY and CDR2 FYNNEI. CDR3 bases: TGTGCCAGCAGTGGACTAGCGGGAGTCGGAGAGACCCAGTACTTC. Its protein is CASSGLAGVGETQYF.

The CDR3 coding sequence is TGTGCCAGCAGTTTTCGGTTGAACACTGAAGCTTTCTTT. Amino acids: CASSFRLNTEAFF. The chain couples TRBV27 to TRBJ1-1, with D unclear. The V and J ends lost 3 bases and 0 bases respectively, with 5 bases between them. Germline CDR1 reads MNHEY; CDR2 reads SMNVEV (reference sequence). The CDR3 extends over 13 amino acids.

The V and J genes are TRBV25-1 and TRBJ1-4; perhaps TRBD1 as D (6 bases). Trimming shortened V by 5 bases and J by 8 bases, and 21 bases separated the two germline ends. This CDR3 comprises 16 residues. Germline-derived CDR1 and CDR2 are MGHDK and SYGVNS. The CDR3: CASSPGTFVPHEKLFF. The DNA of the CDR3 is TGTGCCAGCAGTCCCGGGACATTTGTTCCCCACGAAAAACTGTTTTTT.

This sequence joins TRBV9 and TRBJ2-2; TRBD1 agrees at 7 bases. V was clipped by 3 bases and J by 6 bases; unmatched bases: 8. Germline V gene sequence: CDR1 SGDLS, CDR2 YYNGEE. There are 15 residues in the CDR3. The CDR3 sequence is CASSAGTQGSGELFF. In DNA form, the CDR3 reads TGTGCCAGCAGCGCCGGGACACAGGGGTCCGGGGAGCTGTTTTTT.

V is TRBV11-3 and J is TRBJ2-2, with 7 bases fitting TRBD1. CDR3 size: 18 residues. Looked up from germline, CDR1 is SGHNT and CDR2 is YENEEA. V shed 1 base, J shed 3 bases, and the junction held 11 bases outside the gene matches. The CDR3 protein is CASSLAFYGTEYTGELFF. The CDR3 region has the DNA TGTGCCAGCAGCTTAGCCTTCTACGGGACAGAGTACACCGGGGAGCTGTTTTTT.

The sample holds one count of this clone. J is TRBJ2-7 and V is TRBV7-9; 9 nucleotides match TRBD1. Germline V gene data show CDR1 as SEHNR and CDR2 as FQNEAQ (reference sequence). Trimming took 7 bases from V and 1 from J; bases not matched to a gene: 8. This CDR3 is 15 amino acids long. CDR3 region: CASTNSGTGSYEQYF. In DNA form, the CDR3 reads TGTGCCAGCACCAACTCCGGGACAGGGTCCTACGAGCAGTACTTC.

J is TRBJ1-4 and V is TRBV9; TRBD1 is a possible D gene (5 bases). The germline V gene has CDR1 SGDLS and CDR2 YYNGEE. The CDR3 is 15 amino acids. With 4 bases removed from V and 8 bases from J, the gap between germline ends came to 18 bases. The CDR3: CASSPGMGGVEKLFF. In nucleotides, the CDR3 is TGTGCCAGCAGCCCCGGAATGGGGGGTGTGGAAAAACTGTTTTTT.

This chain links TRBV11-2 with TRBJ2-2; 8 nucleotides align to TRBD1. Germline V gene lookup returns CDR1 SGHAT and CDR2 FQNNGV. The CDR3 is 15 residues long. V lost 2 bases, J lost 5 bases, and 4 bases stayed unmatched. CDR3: CASSLRTGTTGELFF. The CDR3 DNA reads TGTGCCAGCAGCTTAAGGACAGGGACAACCGGGGAGCTGTTTTTT.

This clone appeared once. This CDR3 reads CASSTLADFTDTQYF. In nucleotides, the CDR3 is TGTGCCAGCAGTACCCTAGCGGACTTCACAGATACGCAGTATTTT. V and J are TRBV27 and TRBJ2-3; 7 positions agree with TRBD2. CDR1 MNHEY and CDR2 SMNVEV come from the germline V gene (reference sequence). This CDR3 is 15 amino acids long. After removal of 5 bases from V and 2 bases from J, the junction contained 7 bases not matched to a gene.

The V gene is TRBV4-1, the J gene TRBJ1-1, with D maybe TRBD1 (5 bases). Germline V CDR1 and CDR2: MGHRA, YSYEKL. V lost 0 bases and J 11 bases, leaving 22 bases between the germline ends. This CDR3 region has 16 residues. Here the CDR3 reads CASSQDWRGPEPWAFF. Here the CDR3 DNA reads TGCGCCAGCAGCCAAGATTGGAGGGGCCCGGAACCATGGGCTTTCTTT.

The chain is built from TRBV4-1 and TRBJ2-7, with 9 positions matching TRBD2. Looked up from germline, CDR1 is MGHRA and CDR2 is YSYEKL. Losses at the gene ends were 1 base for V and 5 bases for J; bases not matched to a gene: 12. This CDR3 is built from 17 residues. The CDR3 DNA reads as TGCGCCAGCAGCCAAGTCGAGGGCGGTAGCGGGGGTAACGAGCAGTACTTC. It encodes CASSQVEGGSGGNEQYF.

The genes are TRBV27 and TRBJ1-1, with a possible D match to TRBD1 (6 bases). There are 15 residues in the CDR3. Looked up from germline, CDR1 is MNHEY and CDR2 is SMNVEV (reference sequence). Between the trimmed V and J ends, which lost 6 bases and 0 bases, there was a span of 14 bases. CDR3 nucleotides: TGTGCCAGCAGCGCAACAGACAGGATGAACACTGAAGCTTTCTTT. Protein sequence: CASSATDRMNTEAFF.

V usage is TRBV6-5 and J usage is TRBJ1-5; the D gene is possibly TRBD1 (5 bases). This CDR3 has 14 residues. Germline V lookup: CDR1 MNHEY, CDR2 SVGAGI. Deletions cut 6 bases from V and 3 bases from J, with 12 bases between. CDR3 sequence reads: CASRTRQSNQPQHF. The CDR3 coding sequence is TGTGCCAGCAGGACCAGACAGTCCAATCAGCCCCAGCATTTT.

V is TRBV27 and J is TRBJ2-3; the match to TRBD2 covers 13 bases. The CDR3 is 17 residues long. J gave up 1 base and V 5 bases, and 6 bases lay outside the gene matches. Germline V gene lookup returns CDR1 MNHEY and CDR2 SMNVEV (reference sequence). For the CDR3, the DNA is TGTGCCAGCAGTCCCCTCGGACTAGCGGGGGGCACAGATACGCAGTATTTT. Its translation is CASSPLGLAGGTDTQYF.